This T cell receptor beta chain was captured by sequencing in a study of response to subunit inactivated influenza vaccine. TCRdb reprocessed the RT-PCR reads with MiXCR, giving one entry per CDR3 protein. This table has about 240,000 distinct CDR3 sequences, approximately 12% appearing once. The CDR3 sequence is 14 residues long. The germline V gene has CDR1 SGDLS and CDR2 YYNGEE. V lost 4 bases and J lost 2, with 12 bases in between. This clonotype was seen a few times. This specimen consisted of non-naive T cells sorted from PBMCs, obtained approximately 15 days before vaccination. The J gene is TRBJ1-2, the V gene TRBV9, with D hard to call. The origin of this receptor is a man aged 50 to 59 who received an inactivated influenza vaccine. The CDR3 here is CASSPNVVNYGYTF. CDR3 in DNA: TGTGCCAGCAGCCCCAACGTAGTCAACTATGGCTACACCTTC.